The 9 T cell receptor beta chains reported below all come from one sample, sequenced in a study of CD4 T cells in relation to SARS-CoV-2 and coronaviruses. TCRdb's copy holds only in-frame clones and misses some; the assay was immunoSEQ multiplex PCR. The sample has about 21,000 clones, 76% seen once. CD4+ T cells from unexposed donors were obtained before the COVID-19 pandemic (2011-2018). The cells were cultured for 10 days before CD4+ T cells were isolated. These receptors lack a known antigen. Input material: CD4+ T cells from PBMCs, cultured in vitro. These receptors were taken from a human donor in good health.

This clone was detected a few times. The V and J genes are TRBV4-2 and TRBJ2-6; no clear D gene. The CDR3 has 17 amino acids. Trimming shortened V by 2 bases and J by 0 bases, and 11 bases separated the two germline ends. Looked up from germline, CDR1 is LGHNA and CDR2 is YNFKEQ. Written as DNA, the CDR3 is TGTGCCAGCAGCCAACGGGCCCACGGCTCTGGGGCCAACGTCCTGACTTTC. Its protein is CASSQRAHGSGANVLTF.

This sequence joins TRBV24-1 and TRBJ2-1; 11 bases map to TRBD2. After removal of 4 bases from V and 4 bases from J, the junction contained 5 bases not matched to a gene. Germline lookup yields CDR1 KGHDR and CDR2 SFDVKD. The CDR3 length is 16 residues. This chain's CDR3 is CATSESGTSGYNEQFF. DNA for the CDR3: TGTGCCACCAGTGAGAGCGGGACTAGCGGTTACAATGAGCAGTTCTTC.

This clone was counted a few times. The CDR3 bases are TGCGCCAGCAGCCGCGGGGGAAGCACAGATACGCAGTATTTT. It yields the protein CASSRGGSTDTQYF. The chain combines TRBV4-1 with TRBJ2-3; TRBD2 aligns across 7 bases. Germline-derived CDR1 and CDR2 are MGHRA and YSYEKL. Trimming at V came to 4 bases and at J to 0 bases, leaving 1 base not matched to a gene. The CDR3 sequence is 14 residues long.

The CDR3 reads CASSLRTSNGYTF. CDR3 in DNA: TGTGCCAGCAGCTTGAGGACAAGCAATGGCTACACCTTC. The chain combines TRBV5-4 with TRBJ1-2, with TRBD1 as a possible D gene (5 bases). This CDR3 region has 13 residues. Germline loops: CDR1 SGHNT, CDR2 YYREEE (reference sequence). V lost 1 base and J lost 6, with 10 bases in between.

The J gene is TRBJ2-1, the V gene TRBV30; TRBD2 aligns across 10 bases. The length of the CDR3 is 16 residues. CDR1 and CDR2 (germline): GTSNPN, SVGIG (reference sequence). The junction had 15 bases not matched to a gene; V was cut back by 5 bases and J by 8 bases. The CDR3 reads CAWFASGRTLRDEQFF. The CDR3 DNA follows: TGTGCCTGGTTCGCTAGCGGGAGAACCCTTCGGGATGAGCAGTTCTTC.

The V gene is TRBV5-4, the J gene TRBJ2-5; 7 bases match TRBD2. The CDR3 loop spans 16 amino acids. V trimming: 4 bases; J trimming: 3 bases; junction bases outside the gene matches: 12. Germline lookup yields CDR1 SGHNT and CDR2 YYREEE (reference sequence). The CDR3 DNA reads as TGTGCCAGCAGCCCCACAAAGACTAGCCGGAAAGAGACCCAGTACTTC. Protein: CASSPTKTSRKETQYF.

The genes are TRBV7-2 and TRBJ1-5; D perhaps matches TRBD1 (6 bases). Between the trimmed V and J ends, which lost 2 bases and 3 bases, there was a span of 11 bases. Germline values: CDR1 SGHTA, CDR2 FQGNSA. There are 15 residues in the CDR3. CDR3 nucleotide sequence: TGTGCCAGCAGCTTACAACAGGGTACCAATCAGCCCCAGCATTTT. Amino acids: CASSLQQGTNQPQHF.

This clone was counted between two and nine times. This CDR3 is CASSPRTGADTEAFF. DNA of the CDR3: TGTGCCAGCTCACCGAGGACAGGGGCCGACACTGAAGCTTTCTTT. The rearrangement uses TRBV18 and TRBJ1-1; 9 bases agree with TRBD1. Germline assignment: CDR1 KGHSH and CDR2 LQKENI. The V segment lost 3 bases and the J segment 3 bases; nucleotides outside the gene matches: 5. The CDR3 loop spans 15 amino acids.

The chain recombines TRBV19 with TRBJ2-2; 11 bases line up with TRBD2. V lost 7 bases to trimming and J lost 4 bases; unmatched junction nucleotides: 5. The germline CDR1 and CDR2 sequences are LNHDA and SQIVND (reference sequence). CDR3 size: 15 residues. CDR3 region: CASTLGLAATGELFF. Written as DNA, the CDR3 is TGTGCCAGTACCTTGGGACTAGCGGCCACCGGGGAGCTGTTTTTT.